Each of the 28 T cell receptor beta chains below was sequenced from the same sample in a study of human T cells and chemical hapten exposure. This sample's time point: patch test 3, about 24 weeks after DPC sensitization. Indicated treatment: therapeutic diphenylcyclopropenone sensitization with weekly scalp DPC. TCRdb processed the RACE reads anew with MiXCR; each CDR3 protein has one entry. The sample contains more than 85,000 distinct CDR3 sequences, less than 35% of which appear only once. Sample: whole blood, taken in connection with sensitization to the hapten diphenylcyclopropenone (DPC). The receptors were sampled from a man aged 35 to 55 with alopecia areata. Some clones in this sample may be carry-over from other donors' samples.

This clonotype was found a few times. The V gene is TRBV7-8, the J gene TRBJ2-7; 7 bases fit TRBD1. The CDR3 consists of 15 residues. With V trimmed by 1 base and J by 3 bases, 6 bases remained unmatched. Germline V gene sequence: CDR1 SGHVS, CDR2 FQNEAQ. The CDR3 DNA follows: TGTGCCAGCAGCTTAGTCCTGACAGGGAACTACGAGCAGTACGTC. This gives the protein CASSLVLTGNYEQYV.

This clonotype was found a few times. The chain carries TRBV6-5 and TRBJ2-5; 14 nucleotides match TRBD2. After removal of 2 bases from V and 5 bases from J, the junction contained 4 bases not matched to a gene. The CDR3 spans 16 residues. The germline V gene has CDR1 MNHEY and CDR2 SVGAGI. In nucleotides, the CDR3 is TGTGCCAGCAGTTACGGGGGACTAGCGGGAGTCGAGACCCAGTACTTC. Its translation: CASSYGGLAGVETQYF.

The gene calls are TRBV29-1 and TRBJ2-7; 8 bases match TRBD1. This CDR3 contains 15 residues. In germline, CDR1 is SQVTM, CDR2 ANQGSEA. V was pared by 6 bases and J by 5 bases, with 15 bases of the junction left unmatched. The CDR3 DNA is TGCAGCGTCCGCGCCCTGAACAGGGGGATCCACGAGCAGTACTTC. It is translated as CSVRALNRGIHEQYF.

This clonotype has only a few counts. DNA of the CDR3: TGTGCCAGCTCACCTCCCCAGGCCCATTCCGAGCAGTACTTC. The encoded protein is CASSPPQAHSEQYF. The chain is built from TRBV18 and TRBJ2-7; D is unclear. The CDR3 sequence is 14 residues long. Trimming stripped 3 bases from V and 6 bases from J, with 15 bases between. The germline V gene has CDR1 KGHSH and CDR2 LQKENI.

This clonotype was counted only a few times. This rearrangement joins TRBV12-3 or TRBV12-4 to TRBJ1-5; tentatively, D is TRBD1 (5 bases). The CDR3 is made up of 13 amino acids. V lost 1 base and J 7 bases, leaving 8 bases between the germline ends. The CDR3 bases are TGTGCCAGCAGTTTAGGGGGCTGGCAGCCCCAGCATTTT. Its translation: CASSLGGWQPQHF.

The chain carries TRBV12-3 or TRBV12-4 and TRBJ2-5; the D gene is possibly TRBD2 (6 bases). The CDR3 has 15 residues. The V and J ends lost 0 bases and 5 bases respectively, with 13 bases between them. Written as DNA, the CDR3 is TGTGCCAGCAGTTTAGCCCGACTAGTGGTTGAGACCCAGTACTTC. Its protein product is CASSLARLVVETQYF.

The J gene is TRBJ1-5, the V gene TRBV7-2; 10 bases are shared with TRBD1. Losses at the gene ends were 4 bases for V and 6 bases for J; bases not matched to a gene: 6. Germline values: CDR1 SGHTA, CDR2 FQGNSA. The CDR3 loop spans 15 amino acids. The CDR3 coding sequence is TGTGCCAGCAGCTACAAGACAGGGGGCTTTCAGCCCCAGCATTTT. This gives the protein CASSYKTGGFQPQHF.

Only a few counts were recorded for this clonotype. The chain carries TRBV6-2 or TRBV6-3 and TRBJ2-3; 7 bases map to TRBD1. This CDR3 has 13 residues. Germline V gives CDR1 MNHEY, CDR2 SVGEGT. V lost 8 bases to trimming and J lost 2 bases; unmatched junction nucleotides: 4. CDR3 sequence: CASGDRPTDTQYF. The CDR3 DNA reads as TGTGCCAGCGGGGACAGACCCACAGATACGCAGTATTTT.

The chain joins TRBV29-1 to TRBJ1-5; a weak D match, TRBD1 (5 bases). Trimming took 4 bases from V and 4 from J, leaving 14 bases between them. The CDR3 is 14 residues long. Per germline, CDR1 SQVTM and CDR2 ANQGSEA. In DNA, the CDR3 is TGCAGCGTTGCGGCGGGGGATGGGAATCAGCCCCAGCATTTT. Protein sequence: CSVAAGDGNQPQHF.

The rearrangement uses TRBV20-1 and TRBJ1-2; D remains unclear. The V end was cut by 5 bases, the J end by 4 bases, with 23 bases between. Per germline, CDR1 DFQATT and CDR2 SNEGSKA (reference sequence). CDR3 length equals 16 residues. CDR3 amino acids: CSALMDRALSGYGYTF. The CDR3 nucleotides read TGCAGTGCTTTGATGGACCGCGCCTTAAGCGGCTATGGCTACACCTTC.

This clonotype was picked up a small number of times. The chain links TRBV6-5 to TRBJ2-1; TRBD2 aligns across 7 bases. The CDR3 length is 14 residues. V trimming: 6 bases; J trimming: 2 bases; junction bases outside the gene matches: 4. The germline CDR1 and CDR2 sequences are MNHEY and SVGAGI. CDR3 nucleotide sequence: TGTGCCAGCAGGACCGGACTAGCCTACAATGAGCAGTTCTTC. It encodes CASRTGLAYNEQFF.

There are a few counts of this clonotype. Here the CDR3 DNA reads TGTGCCAGCAGCTTAGTATCGCTAGGCCAAGAGACCCAGTACTTC. It codes for CASSLVSLGQETQYF. The V gene is TRBV11-2, the J gene TRBJ2-5; D gene uncertain. Germline V gene lookup returns CDR1 SGHAT and CDR2 FQNNGV. Trimming left V 1 base short and J 1 base short, with 10 bases between. The CDR3 length is 15 residues.

The sample holds one count of this clonotype. The rearrangement uses TRBV6-5 and TRBJ2-5; tentative D call: TRBD2 (6 bases). The CDR3 sequence is 13 residues long. Germline values: CDR1 MNHEY, CDR2 SVGAGI. V lost 7 bases to trimming and J lost 5 bases, with 14 bases between them. The DNA of the CDR3 is TGTGCCAGCATCCGGGCCCGGGGGGAGACCCAGTACTTC. Protein sequence: CASIRARGETQYF.

The chain employs TRBV12-3 or TRBV12-4 and TRBJ1-5, with D hard to call. V lost 2 bases and J lost 3, with 11 bases in between. The CDR3 runs 15 residues. The CDR3 reads CASSLSHRLNQPQHF. Written as DNA, the CDR3 is TGTGCCAGCAGTTTAAGTCACAGACTCAATCAGCCCCAGCATTTT.

A few counts support this clonotype. The chain is built from TRBV29-1 and TRBJ2-1, with a weak D call TRBD1 (6 bases). CDR1 is SQVTM and CDR2 is ANQGSEA in the germline V gene. V lost 4 bases to trimming and J lost 5 bases, with 9 bases between them. The CDR3 has 12 residues. The CDR3 spells CSVAAGDNEQFF. CDR3 DNA: TGCAGCGTTGCGGCAGGGGACAATGAGCAGTTCTTC.

This clonotype has just a few counts. The genes are TRBV25-1 and TRBJ2-1; 12 bases fit TRBD2. V was clipped by 4 bases and J by 12 bases; unmatched bases: 7. CDR1 is MGHDK and CDR2 is SYGVNS in the germline V gene. The CDR3 covers 14 residues. CDR3: CASSAPGTSGRQFF. CDR3 DNA: TGTGCCAGCAGTGCTCCGGGGACTAGCGGGCGGCAGTTCTTC.

This clonotype was recorded a few times. The chain is built from TRBV28 and TRBJ2-7; 14 nucleotides agree with TRBD2. The germline gives CDR1 MDHEN, CDR2 SYDVKM. The CDR3 extends over 16 amino acids. V was pared by 5 bases and J by 2 bases, with 5 bases of the junction left unmatched. This chain's CDR3 is CASSHGTSGSPYEQYF. For the CDR3, the DNA is TGTGCCAGCAGTCATGGGACTAGCGGGAGCCCCTACGAGCAGTACTTC.

The chain joins TRBV29-1 to TRBJ1-4; 8 nucleotides match TRBD1. Per the germline V gene, CDR1 is SQVTM and CDR2 is ANQGSEA. The CDR3 sequence is 12 residues long. After removal of 7 bases from V and 7 bases from J, the junction contained 5 bases not matched to a gene. The CDR3 bases are TGCAGCGCCATACAGGGGGGTGAAAAACTGTTTTTT. Protein sequence: CSAIQGGEKLFF.

The V call is TRBV18, the J call TRBJ1-5; D gene uncertain. The V end lost 1 base, the J end lost 0 bases, and 7 bases lay between the germline ends. The CDR3 runs 15 residues. From germline, CDR1 is KGHSH and CDR2 LQKENI. The CDR3 loop is CASSPRGGSNQPQHF. In nucleotides, the CDR3 is TGTGCCAGCTCACCACGAGGAGGTAGCAATCAGCCCCAGCATTTT.

This clonotype has just a few counts. The gene calls are TRBV12-3 or TRBV12-4 and TRBJ2-3; 11 bases agree with TRBD1. V was pared by 6 bases and J by 7 bases, with 6 bases of the junction left unmatched. The CDR3 consists of 14 residues. The CDR3 spells CASSPGQGANTQYF. DNA for the CDR3: TGTGCCAGCAGCCCAGGACAGGGGGCGAATACGCAGTATTTT.

This rearrangement joins TRBV27 to TRBJ2-7, with no clear D. The CDR3 length is 12 residues. Germline lookup yields CDR1 MNHEY and CDR2 SMNVEV (reference sequence). Deletions cut 4 bases from V and 6 bases from J, with 10 bases between. CDR3 residues: CASSWGRCEQYV. DNA of the CDR3: TGTGCCAGCAGTTGGGGTCGGTGCGAGCAGTACGTC.

The V and J genes are TRBV7-2 and TRBJ2-7; TRBD2 matches at 13 bases. The V gene's germline CDR1 is SGHTA and CDR2 FQGNSA. There are 16 residues in the CDR3. The trim removed 0 bases at V and 4 bases at J, leaving 3 bases unmatched. CDR3 DNA sequence: TGTGCCAGCAGCTTAGCCGGGACTAGCGGGATATACGAGCAGTACTTC. Its protein is CASSLAGTSGIYEQYF.

This clonotype was observed a handful of times. The chain has TRBV7-2 and TRBJ2-1; 9 bases fit TRBD2. Losses at the gene ends were 5 bases for V and 4 bases for J; bases not matched to a gene: 9. This CDR3 is built from 16 residues. CDR1 and CDR2 from the germline V gene are SGHTA and FQGNSA. CDR3 region: CASSQEAGGLYNEQFF. CDR3 DNA sequence: TGTGCCAGCAGCCAAGAAGCGGGAGGCTTGTACAATGAGCAGTTCTTC.

The CDR3 region is CASSPTSGGKYF. The DNA of the CDR3 is TGTGCCAGCAGCCCGACTAGCGGGGGGAAGTATTTT. The genes are TRBV12-3 or TRBV12-4 and TRBJ2-3; 13 nucleotides align to TRBD2. The CDR3 is 12 residues long. J was trimmed by 13 bases and V by 6 bases; bases with no gene match: 4.

This sequence joins TRBV24-1 and TRBJ2-1; the D call may be TRBD1 or TRBD2 (5 bases each). Looked up from germline, CDR1 is KGHDR and CDR2 is SFDVKD. Trimming took off 3 bases at V and 8 bases at J, with 22 bases between the two ends. The CDR3 covers 17 residues. Here the CDR3 DNA reads TGTGCCACCAGTGATAGTAGAGGGGAGATCGGAGCGTATGAGCAGTTCTTC. It codes for CATSDSRGEIGAYEQFF.

The table lists this clonotype with a count of one. The rearrangement uses TRBV18 and TRBJ1-2; D may be TRBD1 (6 bases). V was pared by 0 bases and J by 2 bases, with 22 bases between. Germline loops: CDR1 KGHSH, CDR2 LQKENI. The CDR3 is made up of 19 amino acids. CDR3 coding DNA: TGTGCCAGCTCACCACCGGTTGTGGCAGGGGAAAAACTGAACTATGGCTACACCTTC. Its translation: CASSPPVVAGEKLNYGYTF.

The V call is TRBV18, the J call TRBJ2-7; D is perhaps TRBD2 (6 bases). CDR1 is KGHSH, CDR2 LQKENI, per germline. The V gene lost 2 bases and the J gene lost 0 bases, with 8 bases spanning the gap. The CDR3 totals 14 residues. CDR3 sequence reads: CASSPSGLSYEQYV. The CDR3 nucleotides read TGTGCCAGCTCACCATCGGGACTCTCCTACGAGCAGTACGTC.

This clonotype showed up just a few times. V is TRBV5-1 and J is TRBJ2-5, with TRBD2 matching 7 bases. The germline CDR1 and CDR2 sequences are SGHRS and YFSETQ. Trimming removed 5 bases from V and 4 bases from J; junction bases left unmatched: 11. This CDR3 comprises 15 residues. The CDR3 is CASSTAGASIETQYF. The CDR3, as DNA: TGCGCCAGCAGTACCGCGGGAGCCAGTATAGAGACCCAGTACTTC.